This T cell receptor beta chain was identified in a study of identical twins. Points from the study as a whole: Excess sharing between twins was weaker in beta out-of-frame sequences. Without tracking the same donors, conclusions rested on cross-sectional statistical analysis.

About this clonotype itself: As yet, its antigen is unknown.

Unique molecular identifiers were present on cDNA, and template switching added a universal primer site. TCRdb used MiXCR to reprocess the 5' RACE reads, holding one entry per CDR3 protein. The sample has about 920,000 distinct CDR3 sequences; approximately 13% are singletons. V was pared by 2 bases and J by 3 bases, with 14 bases between. The V gene's germline CDR1 is SEHNR and CDR2 FQNEAQ (reference sequence). The CDR3 has 16 residues. These sequences were also reported in another study, on yellow fever vaccine responses in identical twins.

The sequence was obtained from a woman aged 18-29 years in good health. The rearrangement uses TRBV7-9 and TRBJ2-1, with D possibly TRBD2 on 5 matching bases. Sequencing used PBMCs. The CDR3 DNA sequence: TGTGCCAGCAGCTTACGGGGAGAAACTCTCTACAATGAGCAGTTCTTC. Translated: CASSLRGETLYNEQFF.